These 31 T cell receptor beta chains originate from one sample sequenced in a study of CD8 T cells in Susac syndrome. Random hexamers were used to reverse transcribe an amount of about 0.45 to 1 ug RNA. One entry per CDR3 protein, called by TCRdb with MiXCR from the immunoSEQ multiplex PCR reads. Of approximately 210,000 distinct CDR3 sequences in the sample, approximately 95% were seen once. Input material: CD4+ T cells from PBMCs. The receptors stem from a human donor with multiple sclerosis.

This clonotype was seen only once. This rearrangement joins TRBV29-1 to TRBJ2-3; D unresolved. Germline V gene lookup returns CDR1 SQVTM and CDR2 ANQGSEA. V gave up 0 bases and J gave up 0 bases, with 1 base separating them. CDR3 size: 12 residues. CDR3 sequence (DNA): TGCAGCGTTGAAGACAGCACAGATACGCAGTATTTT. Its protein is CSVEDSTDTQYF.

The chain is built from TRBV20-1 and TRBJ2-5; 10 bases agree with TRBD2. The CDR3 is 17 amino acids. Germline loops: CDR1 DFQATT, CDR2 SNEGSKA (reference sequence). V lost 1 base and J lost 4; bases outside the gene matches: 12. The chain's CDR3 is CSARAPTGAGGLETQYF. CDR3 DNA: TGCAGTGCTAGAGCACCCACAGGAGCGGGGGGGCTAGAGACCCAGTACTTC.

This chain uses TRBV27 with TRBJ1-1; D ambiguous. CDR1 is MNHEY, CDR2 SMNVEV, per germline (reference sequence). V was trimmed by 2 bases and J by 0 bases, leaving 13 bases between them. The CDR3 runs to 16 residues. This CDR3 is CASSLSHRDMNTEAFF. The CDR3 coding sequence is TGTGCCAGCAGTTTAAGTCACCGAGACATGAACACTGAAGCTTTCTTT.

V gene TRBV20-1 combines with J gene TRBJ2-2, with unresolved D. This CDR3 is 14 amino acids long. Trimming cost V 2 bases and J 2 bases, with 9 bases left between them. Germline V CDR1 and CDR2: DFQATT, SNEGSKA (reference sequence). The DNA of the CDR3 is TGCAGTGCTAGACACGTTATAAACACCGGGGAGCTGTTTTTT. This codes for CSARHVINTGELFF.

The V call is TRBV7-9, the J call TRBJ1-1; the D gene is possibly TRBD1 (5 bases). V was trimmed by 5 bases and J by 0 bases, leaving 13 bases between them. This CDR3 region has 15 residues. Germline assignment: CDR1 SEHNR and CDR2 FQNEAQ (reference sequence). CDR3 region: CASSPLTVLNTEAFF. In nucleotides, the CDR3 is TGTGCCAGCAGCCCCCTGACAGTGTTGAACACTGAAGCTTTCTTT.

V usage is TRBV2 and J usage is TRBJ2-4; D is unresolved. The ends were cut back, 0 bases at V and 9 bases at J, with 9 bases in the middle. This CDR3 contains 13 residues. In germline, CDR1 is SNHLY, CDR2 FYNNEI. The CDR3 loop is CASSEARGSIQYF. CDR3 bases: TGTGCCAGCAGTGAAGCGCGAGGCTCCATTCAGTACTTC.

The CDR3 nucleotides are TGTGCCAGCAGCTTAGCGCCGGGTCCGGAGACCCAGTACTTC. Protein: CASSLAPGPETQYF. The V and J genes are TRBV7-9 and TRBJ2-5; D remains ambiguous. Germline CDR1 reads SEHNR; CDR2 reads FQNEAQ (reference sequence). The CDR3 is 14 residues long. V gave up 0 bases and J gave up 5 bases, with 10 bases separating them.

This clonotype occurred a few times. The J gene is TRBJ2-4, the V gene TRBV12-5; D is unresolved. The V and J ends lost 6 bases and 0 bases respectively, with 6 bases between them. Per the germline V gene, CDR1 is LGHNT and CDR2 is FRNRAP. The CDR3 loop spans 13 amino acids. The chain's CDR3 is CASGRLAKNIQYF. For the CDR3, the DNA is TGTGCTAGTGGGAGACTAGCCAAAAACATTCAGTACTTC.

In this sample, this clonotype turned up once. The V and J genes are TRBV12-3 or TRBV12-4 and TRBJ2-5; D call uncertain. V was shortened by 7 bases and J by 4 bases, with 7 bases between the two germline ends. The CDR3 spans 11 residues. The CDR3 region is CASMARETQYF. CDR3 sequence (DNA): TGTGCCAGCATGGCGAGAGAGACCCAGTACTTC.

This chain's CDR3 is CASSVGREQFF. The CDR3 DNA follows: TGTGCCAGCAGCGTAGGACGTGAGCAGTTCTTC. The chain carries TRBV9 and TRBJ2-1, with no clear D. CDR1 and CDR2 from the germline V gene are SGDLS and YYNGEE. The CDR3 runs 11 residues. V was cut by 0 bases and J by 9 bases, with 4 bases left in between.

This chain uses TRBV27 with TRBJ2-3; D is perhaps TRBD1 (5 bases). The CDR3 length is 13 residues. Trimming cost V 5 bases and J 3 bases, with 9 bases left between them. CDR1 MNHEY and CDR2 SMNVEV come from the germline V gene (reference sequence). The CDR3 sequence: CASSLGATDTQYF. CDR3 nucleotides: TGTGCCAGCAGTCTTGGGGCGACAGATACGCAGTATTTT.

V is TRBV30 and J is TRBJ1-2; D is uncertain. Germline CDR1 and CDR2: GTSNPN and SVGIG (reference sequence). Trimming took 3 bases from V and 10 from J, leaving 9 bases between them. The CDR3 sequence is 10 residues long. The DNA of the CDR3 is TGTGCCTGGAGCGGTCCGGTCTACACCTTC. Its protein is CAWSGPVYTF.

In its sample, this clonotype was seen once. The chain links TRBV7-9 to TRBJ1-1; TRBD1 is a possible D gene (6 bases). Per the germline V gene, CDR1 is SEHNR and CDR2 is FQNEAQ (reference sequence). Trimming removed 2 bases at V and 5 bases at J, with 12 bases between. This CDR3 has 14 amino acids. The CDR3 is CASSLRGQWTEAFF. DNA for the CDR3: TGTGCCAGCAGCTTACGGGGGCAATGGACTGAAGCTTTCTTT.

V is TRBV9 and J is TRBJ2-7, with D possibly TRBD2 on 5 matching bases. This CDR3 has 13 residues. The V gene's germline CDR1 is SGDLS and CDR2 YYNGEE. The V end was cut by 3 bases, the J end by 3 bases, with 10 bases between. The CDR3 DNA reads TGTGCCAGCAGCGCGGGGAGTTACTACGAGCAGTACTTC. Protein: CASSAGSYYEQYF.

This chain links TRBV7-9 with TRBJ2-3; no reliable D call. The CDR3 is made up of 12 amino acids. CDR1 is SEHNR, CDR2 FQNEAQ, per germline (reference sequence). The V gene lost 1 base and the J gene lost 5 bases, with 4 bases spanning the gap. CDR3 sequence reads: CASSLEVDTQYF. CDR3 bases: TGTGCCAGCAGCTTAGAAGTAGATACGCAGTATTTT.

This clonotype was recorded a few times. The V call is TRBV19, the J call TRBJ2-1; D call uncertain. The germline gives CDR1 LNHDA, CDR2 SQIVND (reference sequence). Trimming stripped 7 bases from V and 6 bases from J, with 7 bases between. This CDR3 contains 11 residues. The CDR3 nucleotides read TGTGCCAGTACCTCAGCCAATGAGCAGTTCTTC. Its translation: CASTSANEQFF. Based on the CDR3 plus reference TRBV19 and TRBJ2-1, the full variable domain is DGGITQSPKYLFRKEGQNVTLSCEQNLNHDAMYWYRQDPGQGLRLIYYSQIVNDFQKGDIAEGYSVSREKKESFPLTVTSAQKNPTAFYLCASTSANEQFFGPGTRLTVL.

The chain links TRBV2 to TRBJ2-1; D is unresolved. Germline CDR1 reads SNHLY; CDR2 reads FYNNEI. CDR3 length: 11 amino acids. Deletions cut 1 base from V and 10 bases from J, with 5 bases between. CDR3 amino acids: CASSEGSEQFF. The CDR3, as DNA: TGTGCCAGCAGTGAAGGGAGCGAGCAGTTCTTC.

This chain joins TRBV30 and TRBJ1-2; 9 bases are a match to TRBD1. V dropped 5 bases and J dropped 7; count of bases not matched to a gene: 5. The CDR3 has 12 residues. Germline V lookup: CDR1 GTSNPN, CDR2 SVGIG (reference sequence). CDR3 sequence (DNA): TGTGCCTGGGTCCGGGACAGGGCTGGCTACACCTTC. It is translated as CAWVRDRAGYTF. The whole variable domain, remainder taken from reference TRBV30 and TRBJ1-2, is SQTIHQWPATLVQPVGSPLSLECTVEGTSNPNLYWYRQAAGRGLQLLFYSVGIGQISSEVPQNLSASRPQDRQFILSSKKLLLSDSGFYLCAWVRDRAGYTFGSGTRLTVV.

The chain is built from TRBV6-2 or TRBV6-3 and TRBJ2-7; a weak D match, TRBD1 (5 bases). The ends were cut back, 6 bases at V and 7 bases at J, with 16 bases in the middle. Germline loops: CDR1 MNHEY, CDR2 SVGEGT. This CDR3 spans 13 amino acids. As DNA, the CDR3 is TGTGCCAGCAGCCGGACAACGCCTAGGGAGCAGTACTTC. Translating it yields CASSRTTPREQYF.

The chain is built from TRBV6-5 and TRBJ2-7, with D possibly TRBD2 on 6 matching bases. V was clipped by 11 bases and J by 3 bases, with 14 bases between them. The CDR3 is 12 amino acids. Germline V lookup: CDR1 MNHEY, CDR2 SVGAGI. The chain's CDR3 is CAAGLSGYEQYF. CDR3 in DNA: TGTGCCGCGGGGCTATCTGGCTACGAGCAGTACTTC.

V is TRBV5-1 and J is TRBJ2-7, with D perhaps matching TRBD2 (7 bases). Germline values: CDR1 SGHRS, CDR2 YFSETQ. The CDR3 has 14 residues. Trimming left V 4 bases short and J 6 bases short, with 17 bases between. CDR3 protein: CASSTGGLIGEQYF. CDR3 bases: TGCGCCAGCAGCACCGGGGGGCTAATAGGCGAGCAGTACTTC.

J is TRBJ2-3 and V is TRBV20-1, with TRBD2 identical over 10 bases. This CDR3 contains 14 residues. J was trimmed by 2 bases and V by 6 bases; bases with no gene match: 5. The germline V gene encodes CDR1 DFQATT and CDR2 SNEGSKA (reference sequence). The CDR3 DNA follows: TGCAGTGCGGAACTAGCGGGGAACACAGATACGCAGTATTTT. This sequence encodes CSAELAGNTDTQYF.

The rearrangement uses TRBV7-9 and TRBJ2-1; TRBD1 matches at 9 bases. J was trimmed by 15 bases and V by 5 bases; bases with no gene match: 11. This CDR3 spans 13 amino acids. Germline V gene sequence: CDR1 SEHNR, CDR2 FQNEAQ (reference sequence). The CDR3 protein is CASSLSGGTGPFF. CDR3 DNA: TGTGCCAGCAGCCTATCTGGCGGGACAGGGCCGTTCTTC.

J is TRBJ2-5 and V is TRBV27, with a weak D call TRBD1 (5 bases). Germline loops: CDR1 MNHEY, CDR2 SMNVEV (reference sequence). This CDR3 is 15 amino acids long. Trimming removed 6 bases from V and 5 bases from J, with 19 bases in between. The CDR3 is CASSPRVFLSETQYF. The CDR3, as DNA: TGTGCCAGCAGCCCCAGGGTATTTCTTTCGGAGACCCAGTACTTC.

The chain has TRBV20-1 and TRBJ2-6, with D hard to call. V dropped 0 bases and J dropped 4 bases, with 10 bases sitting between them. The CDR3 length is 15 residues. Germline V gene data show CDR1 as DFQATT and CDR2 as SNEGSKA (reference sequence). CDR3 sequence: CSARDGLTGANVLTF. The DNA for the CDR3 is TGCAGTGCTAGAGATGGGTTAACCGGGGCCAACGTCCTGACTTTC.

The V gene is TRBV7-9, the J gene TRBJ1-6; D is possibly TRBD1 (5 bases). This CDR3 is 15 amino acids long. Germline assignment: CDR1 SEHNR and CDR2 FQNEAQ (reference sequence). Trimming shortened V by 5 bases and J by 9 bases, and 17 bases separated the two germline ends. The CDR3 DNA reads TGTGCCAGCAGCAGGGGCGGAAGCGAACGTTCACCCCTCCACTTT. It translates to CASSRGGSERSPLHF.

This chain's CDR3 is CSASLAGGNYEQYF. In DNA, the CDR3 is TGCAGTGCTAGCCTAGCGGGGGGAAACTACGAGCAGTACTTC. This chain uses TRBV20-1 with TRBJ2-7; 11 nucleotides agree with TRBD2. The CDR3 totals 14 residues. After removal of 3 bases from V and 3 bases from J, the junction contained 4 bases not matched to a gene. Germline V lookup: CDR1 DFQATT, CDR2 SNEGSKA (reference sequence).

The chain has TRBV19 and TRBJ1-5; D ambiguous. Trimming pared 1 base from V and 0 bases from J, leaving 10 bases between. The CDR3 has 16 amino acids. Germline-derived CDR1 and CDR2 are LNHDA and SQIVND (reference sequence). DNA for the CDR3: TGTGCCAGTAGTATAGGAGGGAGAAATAGCAATCAGCCCCAGCATTTT. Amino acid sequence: CASSIGGRNSNQPQHF.

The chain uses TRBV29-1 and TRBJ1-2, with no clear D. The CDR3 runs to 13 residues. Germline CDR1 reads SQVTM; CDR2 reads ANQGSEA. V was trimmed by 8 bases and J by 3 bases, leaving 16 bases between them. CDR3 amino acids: CSTFSSQDYGYTF. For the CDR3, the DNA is TGCAGCACCTTCTCGAGCCAGGACTATGGCTACACCTTC. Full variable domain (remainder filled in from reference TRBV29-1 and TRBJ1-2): SAVISQKPSRDICQRGTSLTIQCQVDSQVTMMFWYRQQPGQSLTLIATANQGSEATYESGFVIDKFPISRPNLTFSTLTVSNMSPEDSSIYLCSTFSSQDYGYTFGSGTRLTVV.

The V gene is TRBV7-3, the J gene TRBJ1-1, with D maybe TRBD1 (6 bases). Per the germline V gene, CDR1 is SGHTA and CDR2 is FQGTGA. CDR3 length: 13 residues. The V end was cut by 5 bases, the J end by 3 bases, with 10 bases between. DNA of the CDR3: TGTGCCAGCAGCGTTCGACAGGACACTGAAGCTTTCTTT. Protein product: CASSVRQDTEAFF. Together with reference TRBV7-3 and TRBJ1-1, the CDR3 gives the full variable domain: GAGVSQTPSNKVTEKGKYVELRCDPISGHTALYWYRQSLGQGPEFLIYFQGTGAADDSGLPNDRFFAVRPEGSVSTLKIQRTERGDSAVYLCASSVRQDTEAFFGQGTRLTVV.

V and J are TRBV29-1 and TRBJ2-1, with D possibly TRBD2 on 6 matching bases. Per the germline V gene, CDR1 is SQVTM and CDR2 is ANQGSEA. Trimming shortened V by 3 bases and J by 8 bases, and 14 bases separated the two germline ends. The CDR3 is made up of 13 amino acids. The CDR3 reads CSVESGSSDEQFF. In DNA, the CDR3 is TGCAGCGTTGAGTCCGGGAGTTCGGATGAGCAGTTCTTC.